One and the same sample provided the 10 T cell receptor beta chains below, sequenced in a study of PD-1 blockade in classical Hodgkin lymphoma. Assay used: immunoSEQ multiplex PCR; TCRdb lists only in-frame clones, some missing. The table lists tens of thousands of clones, 75% to 90% of them singletons. With no exception, relapse followed autologous stem cell transplantation in all patients, and brentuximab vedotin exposure varied. Material: peripheral blood mononuclear cells (PBMCs), obtained before the second cycle of nivolumab. The origin of the receptors is a human donor with classical Hodgkin lymphoma.

This chain joins TRBV10-2 and TRBJ1-4, with 8 bases fitting TRBD1. The V segment lost 11 bases and the J segment 8 bases; nucleotides outside the gene matches: 4. The CDR3 has 11 residues. CDR1 is WSHSY, CDR2 SAAADI, per germline. In nucleotides, the CDR3 is TGCGCCGCTGGGACAGGAGAAAAACTGTTTTTT. It codes for CAAGTGEKLFF.

The rearrangement uses TRBV6-1 and TRBJ2-6, with TRBD1 matching 11 bases. V lost 3 bases to trimming and J lost 2 bases; unmatched junction nucleotides: 3. Germline values: CDR1 MNHNS, CDR2 SASEGT. The CDR3 consists of 17 residues. The CDR3 coding sequence is TGTGCCAGCAGTGATCGGGACAGGGGGGCTGGGGCCAACGTCCTGACTTTC. Amino acid sequence: CASSDRDRGAGANVLTF.

The V and J genes are TRBV9 and TRBJ1-5; 10 positions match TRBD1. Germline V gene data show CDR1 as SGDLS and CDR2 as YYNGEE. Losses at the gene ends were 4 bases for V and 5 bases for J; bases not matched to a gene: 6. CDR3 length: 15 amino acids. CDR3 sequence: CASSPGQGPYQPQHF. CDR3 sequence (DNA): TGTGCCAGCAGCCCGGGACAGGGGCCCTATCAGCCCCAGCATTTT.

Written as DNA, the CDR3 is TGTGCCACCAGCAGAGAGCTAGCCTACGAGCAGTACTTC. Translated, it gives CATSRELAYEQYF. The chain recombines TRBV15 with TRBJ2-7; D gene unclear. The CDR3 length is 13 residues. The V end lost 0 bases, the J end lost 2 bases, and 5 bases lay between the germline ends. Germline CDR1 and CDR2: LNHNV and YYDKDF (reference sequence).

This chain links TRBV28 with TRBJ2-1; 8 nucleotides align to TRBD2. Germline V lookup: CDR1 MDHEN, CDR2 SYDVKM. This CDR3 comprises 16 residues. V was clipped by 1 base and J by 0 bases; unmatched bases: 2. The CDR3 region has the DNA TGTGCCAGCAGTTTATTTGCGGGAGGCTCCTACAATGAGCAGTTCTTC. Translating it yields CASSLFAGGSYNEQFF.

The chain links TRBV2 to TRBJ1-1, with unresolved D. The CDR3 is made up of 13 amino acids. Germline V gene lookup returns CDR1 SNHLY and CDR2 FYNNEI. Trimming cost V 1 base and J 5 bases, with 8 bases left between them. CDR3: CASSEGVATEAFF. CDR3 sequence (DNA): TGTGCCAGCAGTGAAGGCGTGGCAACTGAAGCTTTCTTT.

The chain has TRBV6-1 and TRBJ2-3; D remains unclear. Per the germline V gene, CDR1 is MNHNS and CDR2 is SASEGT. The CDR3 is 16 amino acids. V was shortened by 2 bases and J by 2 bases, with 14 bases between the two germline ends. The DNA of the CDR3 is TGTGCCAGCAGTGAATCCTTAGCATCTCTCACAGATACGCAGTATTTT. This sequence encodes CASSESLASLTDTQYF.

V and J are TRBV10-1 and TRBJ2-1; D possibly uses TRBD1 or TRBD2 (6 bases each). Per germline, CDR1 WNHNN and CDR2 SYGVQD (reference sequence). CDR3 length: 16 amino acids. V lost 0 bases and J lost 4, with 13 bases in between. The CDR3 region is CASSESTGRDYNEQFF. The CDR3 DNA follows: TGCGCCAGCAGTGAGTCAACAGGGCGGGATTACAATGAGCAGTTCTTC.

The chain joins TRBV7-2 to TRBJ2-3; the D gene is possibly TRBD2 (6 bases). V gave up 1 base and J gave up 3 bases, with 14 bases separating them. This CDR3 is built from 16 residues. CDR1 is SGHTA and CDR2 is FQGNSA in the germline V gene. The CDR3 sequence: CASSLVGGGLTDTQYF. The CDR3 DNA follows: TGTGCCAGCAGCTTAGTAGGTGGGGGGTTGACAGATACGCAGTATTTT.

The J gene is TRBJ1-1, the V gene TRBV5-1, with a possible D match to TRBD1 (5 bases). The germline gives CDR1 SGHRS, CDR2 YFSETQ. CDR3 length equals 15 residues. The ends were cut back, 5 bases at V and 1 base at J, with 15 bases in the middle. The CDR3 region is CASRQGHVGNTEAFF. As DNA, the CDR3 is TGCGCCAGCAGGCAGGGTCATGTTGGGAACACTGAAGCTTTCTTT.